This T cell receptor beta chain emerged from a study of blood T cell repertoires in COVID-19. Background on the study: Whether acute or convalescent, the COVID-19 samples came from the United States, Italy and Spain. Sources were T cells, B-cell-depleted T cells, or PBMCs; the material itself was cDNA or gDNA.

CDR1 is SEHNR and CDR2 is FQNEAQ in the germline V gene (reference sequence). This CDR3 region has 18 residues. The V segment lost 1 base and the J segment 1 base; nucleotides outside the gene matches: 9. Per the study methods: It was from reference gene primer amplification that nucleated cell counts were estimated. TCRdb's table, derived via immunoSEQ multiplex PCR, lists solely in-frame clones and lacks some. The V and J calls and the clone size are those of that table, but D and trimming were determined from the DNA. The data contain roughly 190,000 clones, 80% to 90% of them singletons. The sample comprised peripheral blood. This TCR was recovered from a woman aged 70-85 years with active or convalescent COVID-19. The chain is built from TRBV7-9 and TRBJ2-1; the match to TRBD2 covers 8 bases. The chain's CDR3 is CASSLVKVAGSSYNEQFF. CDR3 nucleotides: TGTGCCAGCAGCTTAGTGAAGGTAGCGGGGTCATCCTACAATGAGCAGTTCTTC. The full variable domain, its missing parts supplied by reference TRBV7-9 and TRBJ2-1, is DTGVSQNPRHKITKRGQNVTFRCDPISEHNRLYWYRQTLGQGPEFLTYFQNEAQLEKSRLLSDRFSAERPKGSFSTLEIQRTEQGDSAMYLCASSLVKVAGSSYNEQFFGPGTRLTVL.